This TCR beta chain came from a study of shared clonotypes between healthy human individuals. TCRdb's copy holds only in-frame clones and misses some; the assay was immunoSEQ multiplex PCR. The repertoire includes about 550,000 clones, 95% to 96% of them detected once, and over 0.09% sits in the top ten. Terminally differentiated effector memory CD45RA+ cells were excluded from the naive CD8 cells, which were CD45RO-negative and positively selected for CCR7. On this clone itself: Its antigen is as yet unknown.

Study outcomes and limitations: The study found lower generation probabilities in non-shared clonotypes than in those shared by all four donors.

Looked up from germline, CDR1 is MDHEN and CDR2 is SYDVKM. The CDR3 totals 14 residues. J was trimmed by 3 bases and V by 4 bases; bases with no gene match: 6. This receptor was obtained from a woman in her 30s in good health. The sequencing input was naive CD8+ T cells sorted from blood. The gene calls are TRBV28 and TRBJ2-7; 7 bases match TRBD2. CDR3 region: CASSSLATYYEQYF. The CDR3 nucleotides are TGTGCCAGCAGTTCACTAGCGACTTACTACGAGCAGTACTTC. Full variable domain (rest looked up from reference TRBV28 and TRBJ2-7): DVKVTQSSRYLVKRTGEKVFLECVQDMDHENMFWYRQDPGLGLRLIYFSYDVKMKEKGDIPEGYSVSREKKERFSLILESASTNQTSMYLCASSSLATYYEQYFGPGTRLTVT.